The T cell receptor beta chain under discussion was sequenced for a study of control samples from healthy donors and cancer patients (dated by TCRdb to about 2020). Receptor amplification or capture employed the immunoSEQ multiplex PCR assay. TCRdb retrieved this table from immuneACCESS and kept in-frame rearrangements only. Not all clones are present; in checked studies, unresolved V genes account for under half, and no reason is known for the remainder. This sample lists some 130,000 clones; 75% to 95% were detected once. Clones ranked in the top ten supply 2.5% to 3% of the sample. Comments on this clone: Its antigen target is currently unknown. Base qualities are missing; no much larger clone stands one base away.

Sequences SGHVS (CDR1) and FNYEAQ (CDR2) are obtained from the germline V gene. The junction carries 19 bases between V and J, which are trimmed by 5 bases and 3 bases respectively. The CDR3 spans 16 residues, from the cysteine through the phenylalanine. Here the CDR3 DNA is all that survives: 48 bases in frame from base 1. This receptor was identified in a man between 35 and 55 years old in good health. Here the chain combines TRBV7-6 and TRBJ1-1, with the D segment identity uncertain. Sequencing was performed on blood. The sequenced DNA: TGTGCCAGCAGCCCTCCCCCCAGTTTAGGGCACACTGAAGCTTTCTTT. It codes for CASSPPPSLGHTEAFF.